This entry lists 25 T cell receptor beta chains sequenced from one sample in a study of cytomegalovirus exposure and HLA in healthy donors. In the PCR, 60 Vbeta and 13 Jbeta primers were used. Profiling relied on immunoSEQ multiplex PCR, and the TCRdb table lists in-frame clones only, not all of them. The sample includes around 60,000 clones, 75% to 85% of them seen just once. Sequencing was carried out using PBMCs. The origin of the receptors is a man over 45 in good health and CMV-seropositive.

The chain couples TRBV23-1 to TRBJ1-5, with 9 positions matching TRBD1. TRBV23-1 is sorted into the ORF group, with uncertain function. V lost 3 bases and J lost 3; bases outside the gene matches: 3. The CDR3 is 15 residues long. As DNA, the CDR3 is TGCGCCAGCAGTCAGGGGACAGGGAACAATCAGCCCCAGCATTTT. This codes for CASSQGTGNNQPQHF.

The V gene is TRBV7-9, the J gene TRBJ2-7; D is possibly TRBD1 (5 bases). Germline V gene data show CDR1 as SEHNR and CDR2 as FQNEAQ (reference sequence). The CDR3 runs 14 residues. The ends were cut back, 6 bases at V and 5 bases at J, with 17 bases in the middle. This chain's CDR3 is CASSPDRPDDEQYF. Written as DNA, the CDR3 is TGTGCCAGCAGTCCAGACAGACCGGATGACGAGCAGTACTTC.

This clone is a singleton in its sample. The chain links TRBV29-1 to TRBJ2-2; D remains ambiguous. CDR1 and CDR2 from the germline V gene are SQVTM and ANQGSEA. The CDR3 covers 11 residues. V lost 7 bases and J lost 1, with 4 bases in between. The DNA for the CDR3 is TGCAGCGGACAGAACACCGGGGAGCTGTTTTTT. Amino acids: CSGQNTGELFF.

A remark on this clone: At one end, the junction sequence differs from germline, possibly due to a read error. Other DNA variants within this sample encode the same CDR3. The V and J genes are TRBV4-3 and TRBJ2-1; D unclear. The CDR3 length is 17 residues. Germline V gene sequence: CDR1 LGHNA, CDR2 YSLEER. CDR3 sequence reads: CATSQAMIVIIYNEQFF. In DNA, the CDR3 is TGCGCCACCAGCCAAGCTATGATCGTCATCATCTACAATGAGCAGTTCTTC.

The gene calls are TRBV9 and TRBJ1-2; 9 nucleotides line up with TRBD1. CDR1 and CDR2 from the germline V gene are SGDLS and YYNGEE. The V gene end was trimmed by 4 bases and the J gene end by 2 bases; junction bases not matched to a gene: 15. This CDR3 region has 18 residues. CDR3 in amino acids: CASSLRARGQGQNYGYTF. The DNA for the CDR3 is TGTGCCAGCAGCTTGCGGGCCCGGGGACAGGGCCAGAACTATGGCTACACCTTC. The whole variable domain, filled in from reference TRBV9 and TRBJ1-2, reads DSGVTQTPKHLITATGQRVTLRCSPRSGDLSVYWYQQSLDQGLQFLIQYYNGEERAKGNILERFSAQQFPDLHSELNLSSLELGDSALYFCASSLRARGQGQNYGYTFGSGTRLTVV.

V gene TRBV4-2 combines with J gene TRBJ2-7; unclear D gene. V dropped 4 bases and J dropped 4 bases, with 14 bases sitting between them. CDR1 is LGHNA and CDR2 is YNFKEQ in the germline V gene. The CDR3 covers 14 residues. The CDR3 loop reads CASSLASVPYEQYF. The CDR3 DNA reads as TGTGCCAGCAGCCTGGCATCTGTCCCTTACGAGCAGTACTTC.

V gene TRBV4-1 combines with J gene TRBJ2-7; perhaps TRBD2 as D (7 bases). There are 16 residues in the CDR3. The V and J ends lost 0 bases and 0 bases respectively, with 12 bases between them. Germline values: CDR1 MGHRA, CDR2 YSYEKL. This chain's CDR3 is CASSQDPGGSSYEQYF. As DNA, the CDR3 is TGCGCCAGCAGCCAAGATCCGGGGGGCAGCTCCTACGAGCAGTACTTC.

Here the CDR3 DNA reads TGCGCCAGCAGCGTGGGTAGCGGGAGCACCTACGAGCAGTACTTC. Residues: CASSVGSGSTYEQYF. This sequence joins TRBV5-1 and TRBJ2-7, with TRBD2 identical over 9 bases. Germline lookup yields CDR1 SGHRS and CDR2 YFSETQ. The CDR3 spans 15 residues. Losses at the gene ends were 4 bases for V and 2 bases for J; bases not matched to a gene: 7.

V usage is TRBV6-4 and J usage is TRBJ2-1; 8 nucleotides agree with TRBD2. V shed 8 bases, J shed 7 bases, and the junction held 13 bases outside the gene matches. CDR3 length: 15 residues. The germline gives CDR1 MRHNA, CDR2 SNTAGT. Here the CDR3 DNA reads TGTGCCAGCGCCCCTCAAGCGGGAGTGTCTAATGAGCAGTTCTTC. Translating gives CASAPQAGVSNEQFF.

This chain's CDR3 is CASSLTGGVRNTEAFF. The CDR3 DNA is TGTGCCAGCAGCTTGACAGGGGGTGTTCGGAACACTGAAGCTTTCTTT. The chain joins TRBV7-6 to TRBJ1-1; TRBD1 aligns across 9 bases. This CDR3 comprises 16 residues. The germline gives CDR1 SGHVS, CDR2 FNYEAQ. Germline trimming cut 3 bases from V and 1 base from J; bases unmatched to any gene: 6.

Details on this clone: The junction shows a germline mismatch at one end, possibly a read error. The gene calls are TRBV18 and TRBJ2-5; D is unresolved. Germline V CDR1 and CDR2: KGHSH, LQKENI. The CDR3 has 11 residues. The CDR3: CASSPQEAQYF. The DNA for the CDR3 is TGTGCCAGCTCACCTCAAGAGGCCCAGTACTTC.

The CDR3 coding sequence is TGTGCCAGCTCACCCGGGACAGGAGCTTACGAGCAGTACTTC. Amino acid sequence: CASSPGTGAYEQYF. The genes are TRBV18 and TRBJ2-5, with 8 positions matching TRBD1. Near its end, the DNA agrees better with TRBJ2-7, so the J call may be wrong. Germline V CDR1 and CDR2: KGHSH, LQKENI. The CDR3 sequence is 14 residues long.

This chain uses TRBV5-4 with TRBJ1-4, with D uncertain. CDR3 length: 15 amino acids. The germline V gene encodes CDR1 SGHNT and CDR2 YYREEE (reference sequence). Trimming removed 4 bases at V and 4 bases at J, with 14 bases between. CDR3 amino acids: CASSPLPGNNEKLFF. The CDR3 DNA reads as TGTGCCAGCAGCCCCCTGCCGGGGAATAATGAAAAACTGTTTTTT.

This chain uses TRBV6-5 with TRBJ2-7; 7 nucleotides line up with TRBD1. This CDR3 contains 15 residues. The germline V gene has CDR1 MNHEY and CDR2 SVGAGI. With V trimmed by 2 bases and J by 4 bases, 8 bases remained unmatched. CDR3 nucleotides: TGTGCCAGCAGTTACGGGGGCAGGGGGAAATACGAGCAGTACTTC. Translation: CASSYGGRGKYEQYF.

This chain links TRBV4-2 with TRBJ2-7, with D possibly matching TRBD1 (5 bases). The CDR3 runs 13 residues. Germline CDR1 is LGHNA and CDR2 is YNFKEQ. Trimming stripped 1 base from V and 5 bases from J, with 9 bases between. CDR3 coding DNA: TGTGCCAGCAGCCAAGCAGGGCAACACGAGCAGTACTTC. It encodes CASSQAGQHEQYF.

Details on this clone: The conserved phenylalanine or tryptophan normally closing the CDR3 is absent here, so this likely arose from a read error. This rearrangement joins TRBV9 to TRBJ2-6, with a weak D call TRBD1 (6 bases). The germline V gene has CDR1 SGDLS and CDR2 YYNGEE. The CDR3 has 16 residues. Trimming removed 4 bases at V and 0 bases at J, with 11 bases between. As DNA, the CDR3 is TGTGCCAGCAGCTCGGGACAAGTCTCTGGGGCCAACGTCCTGACTTTG. Its translation is CASSSGQVSGANVLTL.

The V call is TRBV29-1, the J call TRBJ1-2, with 7 bases that match TRBD1. The V gene end was trimmed by 6 bases and the J gene end by 3 bases; junction bases not matched to a gene: 7. Germline V gene lookup returns CDR1 SQVTM and CDR2 ANQGSEA. This CDR3 is 13 amino acids long. CDR3 amino acids: CSVMTGTDYGYTF. The CDR3 region has the DNA TGCAGCGTCATGACAGGGACCGACTATGGCTACACCTTC.

The gene calls are TRBV6-5 and TRBJ1-3; perhaps TRBD1 as D (6 bases). The CDR3 totals 12 residues. Trimming took 8 bases from V and 4 from J, leaving 9 bases between them. The germline V gene has CDR1 MNHEY and CDR2 SVGAGI. CDR3 protein: CASSQGGNTIYF. CDR3 nucleotides: TGTGCCAGCTCTCAGGGGGGAAACACCATATATTTT.

The chain carries TRBV7-8 and TRBJ1-5; a weak D match, TRBD1 (5 bases). V lost 0 bases and J lost 8, with 17 bases in between. CDR1 and CDR2 (germline): SGHVS, FQNEAQ. The CDR3 is 16 residues long. CDR3 loop: CASSLAMDRGLEPQHF. The DNA for the CDR3 is TGTGCCAGCAGCTTAGCGATGGATAGGGGTCTTGAGCCCCAGCATTTT.

The V and J genes are TRBV19 and TRBJ2-5, with 12 bases that match TRBD2. TRBJ2-7 matches the DNA end more closely, so the J call is doubtful. Germline CDR1 is LNHDA and CDR2 is SQIVND (reference sequence). This CDR3 has 15 residues. CDR3 amino acids: CASSGGLAGVYEQYF. For the CDR3, the DNA is TGTGCCAGTAGTGGGGGACTAGCGGGCGTCTACGAGCAGTACTTC.

The chain is built from TRBV29-1 and TRBJ1-2; D may be TRBD1 (6 bases). CDR3 length equals 12 residues. Looked up from germline, CDR1 is SQVTM and CDR2 is ANQGSEA. V was trimmed by 5 bases and J by 4 bases, leaving 11 bases between them. Here the CDR3 DNA reads TGCAGCGTTTGGACAGAGCTCTATGGCTACACCTTC. It codes for CSVWTELYGYTF.

CDR3 in amino acids: CASSLGQGGVNEQFF. The CDR3 nucleotides are TGCGCCAGCAGCTTGGGACAGGGTGGCGTCAATGAGCAGTTCTTC. V and J are TRBV5-1 and TRBJ2-1, with 7 bases lining up with TRBD1. Trimming removed 0 bases from V and 6 bases from J; junction bases left unmatched: 6. The CDR3 extends over 15 amino acids. Germline V gene lookup returns CDR1 SGHRS and CDR2 YFSETQ.

The gene calls are TRBV7-8 and TRBJ1-4, with D possibly being TRBD1 (5 bases). Per the germline V gene, CDR1 is SGHVS and CDR2 is FQNEAQ. The CDR3 is made up of 15 amino acids. Trimming pared 2 bases from V and 7 bases from J, leaving 14 bases between. CDR3 in amino acids: CASSLMEGRGEKLFF. CDR3 DNA: TGTGCCAGCAGCTTAATGGAGGGGAGAGGTGAAAAACTGTTTTTT.

This clone came up a few times. This rearrangement joins TRBV4-1 to TRBJ2-5; D remains ambiguous. The last part of the DNA fits TRBJ2-7 better; the J call may be wrong. There are 16 residues in the CDR3. The germline CDR1 and CDR2 sequences are MGHRA and YSYEKL. The DNA of the CDR3 is TGCGCCAGCAGCCAAGATTCACGACTCCAATCCTACGAGCAGTACTTC. It codes for CASSQDSRLQSYEQYF.

This clone was observed a single time. V usage is TRBV28 and J usage is TRBJ1-2, with a tentative D call TRBD1 (5 bases). V was clipped by 4 bases and J by 4 bases, with 16 bases between them. CDR1 is MDHEN and CDR2 is SYDVKM in the germline V gene. This CDR3 region has 15 residues. CDR3: CASSSPGGGSYGYTF. CDR3 coding DNA: TGTGCCAGCAGTTCCCCCGGGGGTGGGAGCTATGGCTACACCTTC.